This record looks at one T cell receptor beta chain sequence and its context. The J segment lost 7 bases and the V segment lost 4 bases, leaving 6 bases of the junction unmatched. The CDR3 extends over 13 amino acids. The data belong to a study of blood T cell repertoires in COVID-19. Seattle enrolled patients during active infection and tracked them longitudinally. Original methodology: By means of reference gene primer amplification, nucleated cell counts were estimated. Sequencing was performed with immunoSEQ multiplex PCR; in TCRdb, only in-frame clones are kept and a portion is missing. The DNA gave D and trimming, while V, J and clone size come from that table. This sample yields some 150,000 clones, of which roughly 77% are seen a single time; 5% belongs to the top ten.

The clonotype originates from a woman between 65 and 79 years old with COVID-19, enrolled during active disease. Sequenced material: peripheral blood. V and J are TRBV12-3 or TRBV12-4 and TRBJ2-7, with 8 bases fitting TRBD1. In DNA, the CDR3 is TGTGCCAGCAGTTGGATAACAGGGGGGGAGCAGTACTTC. Translating gives CASSWITGGEQYF.